This T cell receptor beta chain appears in the sequencing data of a study of human T cells and chemical hapten exposure. Study-wide results and limits: All donors were alopecia patients, so their immunity may differ from that of healthy people.

The CDR3 has 19 residues. V lost 5 bases, J lost 0 bases, and 14 bases stayed unmatched. The germline V gene encodes CDR1 MNHEY and CDR2 SVGAGI. MiXCR, applied by TCRdb to the RACE reads, yields one record per CDR3 protein. The sample holds approximately 97,000 distinct CDR3 sequences; over 9.5% are singletons and the top ten take 2.5% to 3.5%. This clonotype was detected many times. The antigen is undetermined. Specified time point: patch test 2, 6 weeks after DPC sensitization. The treatment was: therapeutic diphenylcyclopropenone sensitization with weekly scalp DPC. This receptor was obtained from a woman aged 40 to 49 with alopecia areata. Some clones in this sample may be carry-over from other donors' samples. The sequencing used whole blood, collected in connection with sensitization to the hapten diphenylcyclopropenone (DPC). This chain connects TRBV6-5 to TRBJ2-2; TRBD1 agrees at 8 bases. CDR3 in DNA: TGTGCCAGCAGTGGGGTCAGGGGGCGAACCCCTACGAACACCGGGGAGCTGTTTTTT. As protein: CASSGVRGRTPTNTGELFF.